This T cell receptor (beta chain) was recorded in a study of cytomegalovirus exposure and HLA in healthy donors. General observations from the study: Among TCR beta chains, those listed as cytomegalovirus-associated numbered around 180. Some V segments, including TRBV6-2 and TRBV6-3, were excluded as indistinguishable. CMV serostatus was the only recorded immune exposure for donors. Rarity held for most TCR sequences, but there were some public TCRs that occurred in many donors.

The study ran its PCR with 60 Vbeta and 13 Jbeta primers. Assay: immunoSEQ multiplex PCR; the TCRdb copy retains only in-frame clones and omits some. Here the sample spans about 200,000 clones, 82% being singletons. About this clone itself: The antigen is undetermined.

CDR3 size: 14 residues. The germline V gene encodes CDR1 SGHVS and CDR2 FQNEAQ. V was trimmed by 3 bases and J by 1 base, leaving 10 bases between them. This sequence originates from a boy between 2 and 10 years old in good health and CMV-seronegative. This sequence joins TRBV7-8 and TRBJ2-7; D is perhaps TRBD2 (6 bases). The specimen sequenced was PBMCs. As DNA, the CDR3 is TGTGCCAGCAGCTTGGCGGGGCTATCCTACGAGCAGTACTTC. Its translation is CASSLAGLSYEQYF.